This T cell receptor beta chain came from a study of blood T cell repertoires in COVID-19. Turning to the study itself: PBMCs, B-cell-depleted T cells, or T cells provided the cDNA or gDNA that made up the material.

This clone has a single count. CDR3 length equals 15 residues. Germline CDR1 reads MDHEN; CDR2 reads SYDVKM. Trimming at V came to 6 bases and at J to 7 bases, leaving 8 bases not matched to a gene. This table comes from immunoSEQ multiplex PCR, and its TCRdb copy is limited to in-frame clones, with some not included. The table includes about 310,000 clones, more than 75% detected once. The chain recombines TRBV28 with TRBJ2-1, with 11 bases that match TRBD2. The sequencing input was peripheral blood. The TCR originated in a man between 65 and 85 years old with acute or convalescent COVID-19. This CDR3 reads CASRSTGTSGNEQFF. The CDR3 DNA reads TGTGCCAGCAGAAGTACCGGGACTAGCGGAAATGAGCAGTTCTTC.